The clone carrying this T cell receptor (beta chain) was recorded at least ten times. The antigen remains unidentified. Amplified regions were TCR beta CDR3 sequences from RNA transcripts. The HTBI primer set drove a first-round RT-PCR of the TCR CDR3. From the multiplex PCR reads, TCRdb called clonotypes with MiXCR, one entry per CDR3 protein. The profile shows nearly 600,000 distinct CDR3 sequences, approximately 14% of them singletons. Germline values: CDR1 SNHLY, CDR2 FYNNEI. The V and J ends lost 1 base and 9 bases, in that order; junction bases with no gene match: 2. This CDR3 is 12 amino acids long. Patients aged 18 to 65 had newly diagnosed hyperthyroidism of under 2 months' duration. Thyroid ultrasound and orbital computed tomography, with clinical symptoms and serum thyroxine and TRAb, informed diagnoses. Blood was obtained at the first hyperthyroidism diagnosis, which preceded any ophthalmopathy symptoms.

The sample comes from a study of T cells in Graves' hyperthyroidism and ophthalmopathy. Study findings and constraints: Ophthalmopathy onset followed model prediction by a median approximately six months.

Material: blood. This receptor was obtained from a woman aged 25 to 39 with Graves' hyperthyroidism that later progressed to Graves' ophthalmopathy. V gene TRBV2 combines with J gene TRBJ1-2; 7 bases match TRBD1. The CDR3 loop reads CASSEEGARYTF. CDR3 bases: TGTGCCAGCAGTGAAGAGGGGGCGCGCTACACCTTC. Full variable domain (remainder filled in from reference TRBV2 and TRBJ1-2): EPEVTQTPSHQVTQMGQEVILRCVPISNHLYFYWYRQILGQKVEFLVSFYNNEISEKSEIFDDQFSVERPDGSNFTLKIRSTKLEDSAMYFCASSEEGARYTFGSGTRLTVV.